Each of the 8 T cell receptor beta chains below was sequenced from the same sample in a study of regulatory T cells in long-lasting Graves disease (TCRdb year 2021). The protocol used for the library was multiplex PCR. These reads were obtained on an Illumina HiSeq 4000. TCR beta libraries were built with iRepertoire HTBI primers and Arm-PCR amplification of CDR3 regions. The public reads were reprocessed in TCRdb via fastp at Q25 and MiXCR, keeping in-frame beta chains. Rows are unified per CDR3 protein, each entry keeping the most common DNA and genes. The sample includes about 330,000 distinct CDR3 sequences, with 15% to 20% observed a single time. Roughly 21% of the sample is taken by the ten largest. Explained via the paper, the time point label denotes: newly diagnosed GD, antithyroid drugs for less than 3 months. For both TCR sequencing and RNA sequencing, RNA was extracted from PBMCs using TRIzol.

These records were also assigned to another study, of T cells in Graves' hyperthyroidism and ophthalmopathy.

The material sequenced was peripheral blood mononuclear cells (PBMCs), taken at new diagnosis, from a patient treated with antithyroid drugs. These receptors all stem from a woman aged 18-35 years with Graves disease. Donor details come from another sample of the same person, matched by shared clones.

The chain has TRBV7-9 and TRBJ2-2, with a possible D match to TRBD2 (6 bases). Germline loops: CDR1 SEHNR, CDR2 FQNEAQ (reference sequence). The V gene lost 4 bases and the J gene lost 1 base, with 10 bases spanning the gap. CDR3 length equals 15 residues. For the CDR3, the DNA is TGTGCCAGCAGCTGGTTAGCGGTGAACACCGGGGAGCTGTTTTTT. Encoded protein: CASSWLAVNTGELFF.

This clonotype was seen ten or more times. The gene calls are TRBV29-1 and TRBJ2-1, with a weak D call TRBD2 (5 bases). V lost 7 bases and J 0 bases, leaving 13 bases between the germline ends. The length of the CDR3 is 14 residues. Germline lookup yields CDR1 SQVTM and CDR2 ANQGSEA. CDR3: CSAGGQFSYNEQFF. The CDR3 DNA reads TGCAGCGCGGGCGGGCAGTTCTCCTACAATGAGCAGTTCTTC.

Concerning this clonotype itself: This clone may be a read error of a much larger clone one base away. V gene TRBV2 combines with J gene TRBJ2-1, with D tentatively TRBD2 (6 bases). The germline CDR1 and CDR2 sequences are SNHLY and FYNNEI. V lost 4 bases, J lost 7 bases, and 20 bases lay in between. The CDR3 is 16 residues long. CDR3 residues: CASSGDLTGVGNEQFF. The CDR3 DNA is TGTGCCAGCAGTGGGGATCTTACGGGGGTGGGTAATGAGCAGTTCTTC.

This clonotype was counted many times. The DNA of the CDR3 is TGTGCCAGCAGCACCGGGACCGTCGCCGGAGCTTTCTTT. Protein product: CASSTGTVAGAFF. The rearrangement uses TRBV7-8 and TRBJ1-1; TRBD1 is a possible D gene (5 bases). This CDR3 has 13 amino acids. In germline, CDR1 is SGHVS, CDR2 FQNEAQ. V was clipped by 5 bases and J by 10 bases, with 17 bases between them.

This clonotype was seen many times. The V gene is TRBV28, the J gene TRBJ2-2, with 7 bases matching TRBD1. The CDR3 runs to 16 residues. Germline V gives CDR1 MDHEN, CDR2 SYDVKM. Trimming took 8 bases from V and 7 from J; bases not matched to a gene: 16. The CDR3 is CASRSGQAWRNGELFF. The CDR3 DNA sequence: TGTGCCAGCCGATCCGGACAGGCCTGGAGGAACGGGGAGCTGTTTTTT.

This clonotype occurred many times. The CDR3 here is CASSVGPGQRVYEQYF. Here the CDR3 DNA reads TGTGCCAGCAGCGTAGGTCCAGGGCAAAGGGTCTACGAGCAGTACTTC. The gene calls are TRBV9 and TRBJ2-7; possibly TRBD1 for D (5 bases). Deletions cut 0 bases from V and 3 bases from J, with 16 bases between. CDR1 and CDR2 from the germline V gene are SGDLS and YYNGEE. This CDR3 is 16 amino acids long.

This clonotype has ten or more counts. This sequence joins TRBV20-1 and TRBJ1-6; D may be TRBD1 (6 bases). V shed 4 bases and J shed 8 bases, with 15 bases lying between them. The germline V gene encodes CDR1 DFQATT and CDR2 SNEGSKA (reference sequence). The CDR3 extends over 14 amino acids. CDR3 loop: CSAKSAGVDSPLHF. In DNA, the CDR3 is TGCAGTGCTAAATCGGCAGGGGTGGATTCACCCCTCCACTTT.

In regard to this clonotype: One base away lies a much larger clone, so this may be a sequencing read error. This rearrangement joins TRBV5-1 to TRBJ1-1; D perhaps matches TRBD1 (5 bases). This CDR3 is built from 15 residues. The germline V gene has CDR1 SGHRS and CDR2 YFSETQ. The CDR3 bases are TGCGTCAGCAGCTTGGAGTTCGGCCCACAGGCTGAAGCTTTCTTT. Translation: CVSSLEFGPQAEAFF.